A selection of T cell receptor beta chains follows, all from one sample in a study of T-cell memory formation after mild COVID-19. MiXCR was run by TCRdb on the 5' RACE reads, yielding one entry per CDR3 protein. The repertoire includes about 290,000 distinct CDR3 sequences, 15% to 20% of them detected once, and approximately 23% sits in the top ten. The sample was PBMCs or a T cell subset sorted from them (not recorded which). The receptors stem from a man between 18 and 29 years old who had mild COVID-19 (a few samples of this study predate the infection). Cell type and time point are not known. CDR3s include the opening cysteine and the closing phenylalanine or tryptophan. The order of the fields is V gene, CDR3 protein.

TRBV6-2/TRBV6-3 | CASSYRAGHSSTDTQYF
TRBV6-6 | CASRDLGQGVMNTEAFF
TRBV15 | CATSPLGQGSNEQFF
TRBV12-3/TRBV12-4 | CASARGFQETQYF
TRBV7-6 | CASSLPGGNGANVLTF
TRBV7-8 | CASSERTGGIRELFF
TRBV6-5 | CASMQTPLINEQFF
TRBV6-1 | CASSEMPSDGAFF
TRBV5-1 | CASKIDTGELFF
TRBV4-3 | CASSQLAGDNQETQYF
TRBV7-2 | CASNRVGESSYNEQFF
TRBV5-3 | CARSGGEVNEKLFF
TRBV6-2/TRBV6-3 | CASSYAGETQYF
TRBV6-2/TRBV6-3 | CASRIQGRNTEAFF
TRBV9 | CASSSASGGADTQYF
TRBV7-6 | CASSLVTRPGFFDSPLHF
TRBV12-3/TRBV12-4 | CASSFGGPLRPSFYEQYF
TRBV4-2 | CASSQGWETQETQYF
TRBV9 | CASSVVPTQTSNEQFF
TRBV6-5 | CASSYYGGREQEKLFF
TRBV4-2 | CASSQSRGPSSTDTQYF
TRBV3-1 | CASSHGQGGSYEQYF
TRBV6-6 | CASTYSGYQETQYF
TRBV20-1 | CSAQWPGGETQYF
TRBV5-1 | CASSSGGTSVGEQFF
TRBV6-6 | CASSYSDRGNQPQHF